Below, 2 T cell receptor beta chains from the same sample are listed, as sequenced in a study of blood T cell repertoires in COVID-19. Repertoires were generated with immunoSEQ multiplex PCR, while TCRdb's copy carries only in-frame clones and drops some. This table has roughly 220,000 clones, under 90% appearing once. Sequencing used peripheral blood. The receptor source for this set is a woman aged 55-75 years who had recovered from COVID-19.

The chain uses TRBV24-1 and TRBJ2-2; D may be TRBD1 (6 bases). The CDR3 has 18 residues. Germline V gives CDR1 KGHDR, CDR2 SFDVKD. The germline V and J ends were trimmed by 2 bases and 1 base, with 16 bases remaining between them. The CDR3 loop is CATSDSSPDRRNTGELFF. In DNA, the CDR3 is TGTGCCACCAGTGATTCAAGTCCTGACAGGAGGAACACCGGGGAGCTGTTTTTT.

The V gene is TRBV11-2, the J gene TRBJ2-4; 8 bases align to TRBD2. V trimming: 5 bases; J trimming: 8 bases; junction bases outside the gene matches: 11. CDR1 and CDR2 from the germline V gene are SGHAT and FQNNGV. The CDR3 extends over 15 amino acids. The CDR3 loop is CASSLFAGGGYIQYF. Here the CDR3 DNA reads TGTGCCAGCAGCCTGTTTGCGGGGGGTGGTTACATTCAGTACTTC. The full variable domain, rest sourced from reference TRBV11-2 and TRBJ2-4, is EAGVAQSPRYKIIEKRQSVAFWCNPISGHATLYWYQQILGQGPKLLIQFQNNGVVDDSQLPKDRFSAERLKGVDSTLKIQPAKLEDSAVYLCASSLFAGGGYIQYFGAGTRLSVL.